This TCR beta chain was captured in a study of graft-versus-host responses after intestinal transplantation (dated by TCRdb to the early 2020s). Describing the broader study: Multivisceral, liver-intestinal, or isolated intestinal transplants were received by the recipients. Every recipient was given anti-thymocyte globulin induction, then maintenance tacrolimus and steroids for 3 to 4 years. After intestinal transplantation, graft-versus-host and host-versus-graft alloreactive T cell clones were followed in the graft, circulation and bone marrow using bulk TCR-beta CDR3 sequencing. To identify alloreactive clones, pre-transplant mixed lymphocyte reaction products were sequenced and then compared with unstimulated pre-transplant donor and recipient T cells. A cohort of 24 intestinal transplant recipients, including one retransplant, was enrolled, and a few patients lacking pretransplant specimens were excluded. A peak of at least 4% donor T cells among recipient peripheral blood mononuclear cells was the definition used for donor T cell macrochimerism. Samples from three later patients were sequenced in-house on an Illumina MiSeq with MiXCR processing rather than by the commercial service. General conclusions and limits of the study: Conclusions were limited by the relatively low number and heterogeneity of intestinal transplant patients. Patients with donor T cell macrochimerism had high GvH to HvG T cell clonal ratios in their allografts. Peak levels of circulating GvH clones were associated with declines in HvG clones early after transplant. GvH clones were detected in recipient bone marrow, and some appeared earlier in ileal mucosa or blood, consistent with an intestinal mucosal origin.

To note about this clone: There is no known antigen for this receptor. No much larger clonotype is one base removed from it; base qualities were not supplied.

The germline V gene (reference sequence) sets CDR1 to MNHEY and CDR2 to SMNVEV. Trimming at the junction amounts to 6 bases on V and 6 bases on J, and the germline ends lie 15 bases apart. From the cysteine up to the phenylalanine, the CDR3 has a length of 13 residues. CDR3 DNA only is kept here, 39 bases in frame from base 1. To isolate intraepithelial and lamina propria lymphocytes from graft specimens, dithiothreitol, EDTA incubations and collagenase D digestion were used. Bulk TCR-beta sequencing was performed on serial intestinal graft biopsy specimens collected as late as 600 days after transplant. The library came from the immunoSEQ multiplex PCR assay. For most patients, high-throughput TCR-beta CDR3 sequencing of genomic DNA was performed by Adaptive Biotechnologies. As for the original processing: TCR sequencing data for 15 to 20 patients were retrieved from Adaptive's ImmunoSEQ software; three other patients were processed with MiXCR and VDJtools. CDR3 nucleotide sequences shared by donor and recipient were removed because the origin of these sequences could not be assigned. To be classed as alloreactive, a clone needed at least 2-fold expansion over unstimulated cells and a minimum CFSE-low frequency of 0.002% (template counts) or 0.001% (read counts). A clone was considered mappable if detected in the sequenced pre-transplant spleen, lymph node, or MLR CFSE-low populations of the donor or recipient. Cumulative frequency of alloreactive clones was calculated as a percentage of all sequences weighted by copy number. As stored in TCRdb, this immuneACCESS dataset retains in-frame rearrangements with V and J assigned. A fraction of the clones does not appear; measured against another copy, unresolved V genes explain less than half of the discrepancy, and the remainder lacks a known reason. Clonal size and the V and J genes are those of that table, whereas D and trimming came from the DNA. Here the sample has approximately 14,000 clones; about 67% occur a single time. The top ten constitute less than 9% of the sample.

The rearranged segments are TRBV27 and TRBJ2-7; 5 matching bases give a weak D call of TRBD2. The sample here was ileum tissue, taken 16 days after intestinal transplant. The receptor was derived from a human patient who received an intestinal transplant, so some T cells may come from the graft donor. The CDR3 reads CASSPLLVSEQYF. The nucleotide sequence reads TGTGCCAGCAGCCCCTTACTAGTTTCCGAGCAGTACTTC.